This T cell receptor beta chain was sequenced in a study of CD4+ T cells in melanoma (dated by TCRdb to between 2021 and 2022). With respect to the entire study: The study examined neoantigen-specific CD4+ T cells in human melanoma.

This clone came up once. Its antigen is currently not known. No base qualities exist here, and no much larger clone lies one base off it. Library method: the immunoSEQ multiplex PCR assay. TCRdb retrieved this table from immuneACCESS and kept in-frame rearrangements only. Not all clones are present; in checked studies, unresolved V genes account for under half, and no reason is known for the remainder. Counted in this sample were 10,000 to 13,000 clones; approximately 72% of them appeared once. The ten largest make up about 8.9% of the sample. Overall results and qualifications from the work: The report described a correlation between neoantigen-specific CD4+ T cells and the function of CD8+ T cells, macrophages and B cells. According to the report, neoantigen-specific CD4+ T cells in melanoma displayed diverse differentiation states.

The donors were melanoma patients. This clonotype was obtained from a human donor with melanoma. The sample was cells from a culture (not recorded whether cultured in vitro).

The CDR3 sequence is CASGSILKETQYF. The DNA sequence is TGTGCCAGCGGGTCGATACTTAAAGAGACCCAGTACTTC. The rearrangement joined TRBV6-6 to TRBJ2-5; the D gene cannot be named for sure. For CDR1 and CDR2, the germline V gene (reference sequence) lists MNHNY and SVGAGI. The CDR3 measures 13 amino acids from cysteine to phenylalanine. Only CDR3 DNA remains: 39 bases, in frame from the first base. V is pared back by 8 bases and J by 3 bases, with 13 bases lying between the germline termini.